These 32 T cell receptor beta chains came from one sample sequenced in a study of blood T cell repertoires in COVID-19. Clones were sequenced by immunoSEQ multiplex PCR, and TCRdb holds only the in-frame ones, with some missing. The data contain 350,000 to 400,000 clones, roughly 92% of them singletons. The sequenced sample was PBMCs or T cells enriched from blood (not recorded which). These receptors all come from a woman aged 40 to 50 who had been exposed to COVID-19.

The rearrangement links TRBV13 to TRBJ1-3, with D hard to call. This CDR3 has 14 residues. With 3 bases removed from V and 0 bases from J, the gap between germline ends came to 6 bases. The germline gives CDR1 PRHDT, CDR2 FYEKMQ (reference sequence). The CDR3 region is CASSFGSSGNTIYF. CDR3 bases: TGTGCCAGCAGCTTCGGGAGCTCTGGAAACACCATATATTTT. Variable domain in full (rest from reference TRBV13 and TRBJ1-3): AAGVIQSPRHLIKEKRETATLKCYPIPRHDTVYWYQQGPGQDPQFLISFYEKMQSDKGSIPDRFSAQQFSDYHSELNMSSLELGDSALYFCASSFGSSGNTIYFGEGSWLTVV.

The chain has TRBV19 and TRBJ2-3; TRBD2 aligns across 13 bases. Germline V lookup: CDR1 LNHDA, CDR2 SQIVND (reference sequence). Germline trimming cut 10 bases from V and 4 bases from J; bases unmatched to any gene: 5. The CDR3 extends over 14 amino acids. The CDR3 coding sequence is TGTGCCACTAGGACTAGCGGGGGTGCAGATACGCAGTATTTT. It translates to CATRTSGGADTQYF.

This clone occurred a few times. J is TRBJ2-3 and V is TRBV7-3, with TRBD1 as a possible D gene (6 bases). Trimming took off 0 bases at V and 4 bases at J, with 8 bases between the two ends. The CDR3 extends over 14 amino acids. CDR1 and CDR2 from the germline V gene are SGHTA and FQGTGA. The CDR3 is CASSLTGAADTQYF. The CDR3 coding sequence is TGTGCCAGCAGCTTAACGGGGGCCGCAGATACGCAGTATTTT.

CDR3 coding DNA: TGCGCCAGCAGCTTCACGCCTAGCGGGGGCTACGAGCAGTACTTC. Its protein is CASSFTPSGGYEQYF. J is TRBJ2-7 and V is TRBV5-1; 10 nucleotides align to TRBD2. Trimming took 2 bases from V and 3 from J; bases not matched to a gene: 5. The germline CDR1 and CDR2 sequences are SGHRS and YFSETQ. CDR3 length: 15 amino acids.

The chain couples TRBV4-3 to TRBJ1-5; 7 bases match TRBD1. The germline V gene encodes CDR1 LGHNA and CDR2 YSLEER. This CDR3 has 16 residues. V was clipped by 0 bases and J by 8 bases; unmatched bases: 10. CDR3 nucleotide sequence: TGCGCCAGCAGCCAAGATGTAAGGGGCAGGGGGGAGCCCCAGCATTTT. Encoded protein: CASSQDVRGRGEPQHF.

This clone was seen once. The chain carries TRBV2 and TRBJ1-5, with D possibly TRBD1 on 5 matching bases. There are 17 residues in the CDR3. With 9 bases removed from V and 3 bases from J, the gap between germline ends came to 24 bases. Germline V gene lookup returns CDR1 SNHLY and CDR2 FYNNEI. In DNA, the CDR3 is TGTGCCAGTACTAGTCAAGGGGAGGTATCATTCAATCAGCCCCAGCATTTT. It is translated as CASTSQGEVSFNQPQHF. Drawing the rest from reference TRBV2 and TRBJ1-5, the complete variable domain is EPEVTQTPSHQVTQMGQEVILRCVPISNHLYFYWYRQILGQKVEFLVSFYNNEISEKSEIFDDQFSVERPDGSNFTLKIRSTKLEDSAMYFCASTSQGEVSFNQPQHFGDGTRLSIL.

The chain employs TRBV28 and TRBJ1-1; 8 nucleotides match TRBD1. J was trimmed by 1 base and V by 3 bases; bases with no gene match: 16. The CDR3 sequence is 19 residues long. Germline CDR1 and CDR2: MDHEN and SYDVKM. In nucleotides, the CDR3 is TGTGCCAGCAGTTTTAATGAGTGGACAGGGAGTGCTCCGAACACTGAAGCTTTCTTT. It is translated as CASSFNEWTGSAPNTEAFF.

The chain has TRBV5-8 and TRBJ1-1, with unresolved D. Trimming cost V 1 base and J 5 bases, with 12 bases left between them. The CDR3 is made up of 14 amino acids. CDR1 is SGHTS and CDR2 is YDEGEE in the germline V gene. This chain's CDR3 is CASSLLLGRTEAFF. The CDR3 DNA reads as TGTGCCAGCAGCTTGTTGTTAGGGAGAACTGAAGCTTTCTTT.

The genes are TRBV9 and TRBJ2-1; tentative D call: TRBD2 (6 bases). V lost 0 bases and J lost 9, with 22 bases in between. Germline CDR1 SGDLS, CDR2 YYNGEE. The CDR3 runs 17 residues. The CDR3 region has the DNA TGTGCCAGCAGCGTAGGGGGAGGTGGCGGGACCACGGGTGAGCAGTTCTTC. Protein product: CASSVGGGGGTTGEQFF.

This chain connects TRBV9 to TRBJ1-2, with D possibly TRBD1 on 5 matching bases. The ends were cut back, 4 bases at V and 5 bases at J, with 12 bases in the middle. This CDR3 contains 13 residues. The germline gives CDR1 SGDLS, CDR2 YYNGEE. The CDR3 DNA sequence: TGTGCCAGCAGCCCCTCAGGGAGGTATGGCTACACCTTC. As protein: CASSPSGRYGYTF.

The chain combines TRBV20-1 with TRBJ2-1, with D possibly matching TRBD2 (7 bases). The CDR3 spans 11 residues. With 5 bases removed from V and 13 bases from J, the gap between germline ends came to 15 bases. Germline V gives CDR1 DFQATT, CDR2 SNEGSKA (reference sequence). CDR3 in DNA: TGCAGTGCTGGGGGGGGCCTCAGCCAGTTCTTC. Its protein is CSAGGGLSQFF.

This chain connects TRBV7-3 to TRBJ2-1; TRBD1 might be the D (5 bases). This CDR3 comprises 14 residues. Germline CDR1 is SGHTA and CDR2 is FQGTGA. V lost 1 base and J 5 bases, leaving 9 bases between the germline ends. The DNA of the CDR3 is TGTGCCAGCAGCTTAATGCGACAGAACAATGAGCAGTTCTTC. This translates into CASSLMRQNNEQFF. The full variable domain, with the rest looked up from reference TRBV7-3 and TRBJ2-1, is GAGVSQTPSNKVTEKGKYVELRCDPISGHTALYWYRQSLGQGPEFLIYFQGTGAADDSGLPNDRFFAVRPEGSVSTLKIQRTERGDSAVYLCASSLMRQNNEQFFGPGTRLTVL.

The rearrangement joins TRBV3-1 (or the pseudogene TRBV3-2) to TRBJ1-6; D gene ambiguous. This CDR3 region has 14 residues. CDR1 is LGHDT and CDR2 is YNNKEL in the germline V gene (reference sequence). V lost 1 base and J lost 9, with 10 bases in between. The CDR3 reads CASSQGVGVSPLHF. The CDR3 DNA reads TGTGCCAGCAGCCAAGGGGTCGGGGTTTCACCCCTCCACTTT.

The rearrangement joins TRBV27 to TRBJ2-1; TRBD2 matches 7 bases. V dropped 3 bases and J dropped 15; count of bases not matched to a gene: 8. The CDR3 covers 12 residues. Germline V gene data show CDR1 as MNHEY and CDR2 as SMNVEV (reference sequence). CDR3 coding DNA: TGTGCCAGCAGTTTGCGGGACGGGAGGCGGTTCTTC. Translation: CASSLRDGRRFF.

V gene TRBV5-5 combines with J gene TRBJ1-1; 8 bases are shared with TRBD1. The length of the CDR3 is 16 residues. CDR1 and CDR2 from the germline V gene are SGHKS and YYEKEE (reference sequence). The V and J ends lost 4 bases and 0 bases, in that order; junction bases with no gene match: 8. CDR3 region: CASSIGQGVLNTEAFF. The DNA of the CDR3 is TGTGCCAGCAGCATAGGACAGGGAGTGCTGAACACTGAAGCTTTCTTT.

V gene TRBV30 combines with J gene TRBJ1-1, with 12 positions matching TRBD1. Germline values: CDR1 GTSNPN, CDR2 SVGIG (reference sequence). V dropped 3 bases and J dropped 5; count of bases not matched to a gene: 4. This CDR3 region has 14 residues. The CDR3 DNA reads as TGTGCCTGGAGCGGGACAGGGGGCTGGACTGAAGCTTTCTTT. Its translation is CAWSGTGGWTEAFF.

J is TRBJ2-3 and V is TRBV3-1 (or the pseudogene TRBV3-2); D perhaps matches TRBD2 (7 bases). There are 16 residues in the CDR3. In germline, CDR1 is LGHDT, CDR2 YNNKEL (reference sequence). The ends were cut back, 4 bases at V and 4 bases at J, with 18 bases in the middle. The CDR3: CASSPLRGGAPDTQYF. The CDR3 DNA sequence: TGTGCCAGCAGCCCCCTTAGGGGGGGGGCTCCAGATACGCAGTATTTT.

The rearrangement joins TRBV7-6 to TRBJ1-2; TRBD1 matches at 7 bases. This CDR3 region has 16 residues. CDR1 and CDR2 (germline): SGHVS, FNYEAQ. The V and J ends lost 2 bases and 1 base, in that order; junction bases with no gene match: 7. CDR3 protein: CASSLSVGTDNYGYTF. CDR3 bases: TGTGCCAGCAGCTTATCGGTCGGGACAGATAACTATGGCTACACCTTC.

This sequence joins TRBV6-2 or TRBV6-3 and TRBJ2-1; 9 positions agree with TRBD2. CDR1 and CDR2 (germline): MNHEY, SVGEGT. V was pared by 0 bases and J by 10 bases, with 10 bases of the junction left unmatched. The CDR3 extends over 16 amino acids. CDR3: CASSYSGGRGGREQFF. CDR3 DNA sequence: TGTGCCAGCAGTTACTCTGGCGGGAGGGGGGGCCGGGAGCAGTTCTTC.

This clone was observed a single time. The chain joins TRBV19 to TRBJ1-4; D unresolved. The germline gives CDR1 LNHDA, CDR2 SQIVND (reference sequence). This CDR3 has 14 amino acids. V dropped 10 bases and J dropped 4 bases, with 16 bases sitting between them. CDR3 DNA: TGTGCCACCACGACTCCGGGTCTTAATGAAAAACTGTTTTTT. Translation: CATTTPGLNEKLFF.

The sample holds one count of this clone. The chain combines TRBV29-1 with TRBJ1-4; 7 positions agree with TRBD1. J lost 7 bases, V lost 4 bases, and 6 bases had no gene match. The CDR3 extends over 13 amino acids. CDR1 SQVTM and CDR2 ANQGSEA come from the germline V gene. CDR3 in DNA: TGCAGCGTTGCGCTGGGACAGCCTGAAAAACTGTTTTTT. Protein sequence: CSVALGQPEKLFF.

V is TRBV4-3 and J is TRBJ1-5; D call uncertain. Germline V gene lookup returns CDR1 LGHNA and CDR2 YSLEER. The CDR3 spans 15 residues. The V end was cut by 2 bases, the J end by 0 bases, with 8 bases between. In nucleotides, the CDR3 is TGCGCCAGCAGCCAAACTTTTACTAGCAATCAGCCCCAGCATTTT. Its protein product is CASSQTFTSNQPQHF.

The chain combines TRBV29-1 with TRBJ2-1; 14 bases map to TRBD2. CDR1 SQVTM and CDR2 ANQGSEA come from the germline V gene. The CDR3 length is 15 residues. Trimming removed 6 bases from V and 10 bases from J; junction bases left unmatched: 11. CDR3: CSVDKTSGRGWEQFF. In nucleotides, the CDR3 is TGCAGCGTCGATAAGACTAGCGGGAGGGGATGGGAGCAGTTCTTC.

This chain links TRBV9 with TRBJ1-1, with 9 bases identical to TRBD1. Losses at the gene ends were 0 bases for V and 5 bases for J; bases not matched to a gene: 11. The length of the CDR3 is 17 residues. Germline V CDR1 and CDR2: SGDLS, YYNGEE. The CDR3 nucleotides are TGTGCCAGCAGCGTAGCTGGTCGGGGGGACAGGGAAACTGAAGCTTTCTTT. Translated: CASSVAGRGDRETEAFF.

The chain couples TRBV30 to TRBJ1-5; the match to TRBD1 covers 9 bases. The ends lost 3 bases at V and 1 base at J; junction bases unmatched: 4. The CDR3 extends over 15 amino acids. Germline-derived CDR1 and CDR2 are GTSNPN and SVGIG (reference sequence). The CDR3 loop reads CAWRQGASSNQPQHF. CDR3 bases: TGTGCCTGGAGACAGGGGGCGAGCAGCAATCAGCCCCAGCATTTT.

This sequence joins TRBV6-5 and TRBJ2-7; 8 bases align to TRBD1. V shed 1 base, J shed 3 bases, and the junction held 5 bases outside the gene matches. Germline V gene lookup returns CDR1 MNHEY and CDR2 SVGAGI. This CDR3 has 15 residues. The CDR3: CASSYLQGAHYEQYF. The CDR3 DNA sequence: TGTGCCAGCAGTTACTTGCAGGGGGCGCACTACGAGCAGTACTTC.

The chain has TRBV5-1 and TRBJ1-2; 8 nucleotides agree with TRBD1. Germline V CDR1 and CDR2: SGHRS, YFSETQ. J was trimmed by 1 base and V by 5 bases; bases with no gene match: 10. This CDR3 is built from 16 residues. CDR3 coding DNA: TGCGCCAGCAGTACCGGGACAGGAGACCTTAACTATGGCTACACCTTC. It yields the protein CASSTGTGDLNYGYTF. Combining the CDR3 with reference TRBV5-1 and TRBJ1-2 gives the whole variable domain KAGVTQTPRYLIKTRGQQVTLSCSPISGHRSVSWYQQTPGQGLQFLFEYFSETQRNKGNFPGRFSGRQFSNSRSEMNVSTLELGDSALYLCASSTGTGDLNYGYTFGSGTRLTVV.

V and J are TRBV5-5 and TRBJ1-3, with D unresolved. The CDR3 has 13 residues. Trimming took off 3 bases at V and 4 bases at J, with 8 bases between the two ends. Looked up from germline, CDR1 is SGHKS and CDR2 is YYEKEE (reference sequence). The CDR3 sequence is CASSSPGGNTIYF. The DNA for the CDR3 is TGTGCCAGCAGCTCCCCGGGGGGAAACACCATATATTTT.

The chain couples TRBV19 to TRBJ1-3; D unresolved. CDR3 length equals 14 residues. V dropped 3 bases and J dropped 4 bases, with 10 bases sitting between them. The V gene's germline CDR1 is LNHDA and CDR2 SQIVND (reference sequence). The CDR3 DNA reads as TGTGCCAGTAGTATGCGGGTCTTCGGAAACACCATATATTTT. Translation gives CASSMRVFGNTIYF.

The chain links TRBV15 to TRBJ1-6; possibly TRBD1 for D (5 bases). The CDR3 totals 16 residues. Deletions cut 1 base from V and 7 bases from J, with 14 bases between. Germline assignment: CDR1 LNHNV and CDR2 YYDKDF (reference sequence). The CDR3 sequence: CATSRGPGLTNSPLHF. CDR3 bases: TGTGCCACCAGCAGAGGTCCGGGACTCACCAATTCACCCCTCCACTTT. The full variable domain, rest sourced from reference TRBV15 and TRBJ1-6, is DAMVIQNPRYQVTQFGKPVTLSCSQTLNHNVMYWYQQKSSQAPKLLFHYYDKDFNNEADTPDNFQSRRPNTSFCFLDIRSPGLGDTAMYLCATSRGPGLTNSPLHFGNGTRLTVT.

The chain couples TRBV7-8 to TRBJ1-1, with 9 bases that match TRBD1. This CDR3 has 15 residues. Germline CDR1 reads SGHVS; CDR2 reads FQNEAQ. After removal of 5 bases from V and 4 bases from J, the junction contained 8 bases not matched to a gene. The CDR3 nucleotides are TGTGCCAGCAGCGTCCGGGACAGGGTGGGCACTGAAGCTTTCTTT. Protein product: CASSVRDRVGTEAFF.

The count of this clone is one. The rearrangement links TRBV5-1 to TRBJ2-5, with TRBD1 matching 9 bases. The CDR3 length is 16 residues. The ends lost 4 bases at V and 2 bases at J; junction bases unmatched: 9. Germline values: CDR1 SGHRS, CDR2 YFSETQ. The CDR3 DNA sequence: TGCGCCAGCAGCATGTTGGGACAGGGAACGCAAGAGACCCAGTACTTC. It is translated as CASSMLGQGTQETQYF.